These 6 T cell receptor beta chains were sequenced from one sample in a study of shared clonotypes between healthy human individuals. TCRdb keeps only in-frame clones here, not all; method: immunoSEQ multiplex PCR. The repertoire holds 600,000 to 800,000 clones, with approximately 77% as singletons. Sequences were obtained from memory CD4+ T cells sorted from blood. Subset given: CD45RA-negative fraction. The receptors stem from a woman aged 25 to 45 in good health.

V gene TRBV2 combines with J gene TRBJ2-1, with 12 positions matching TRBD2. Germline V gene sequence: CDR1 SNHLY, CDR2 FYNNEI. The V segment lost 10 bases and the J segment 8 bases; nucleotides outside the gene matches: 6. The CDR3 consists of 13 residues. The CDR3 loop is CATRLAGVHEQFF. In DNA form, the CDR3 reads TGTGCCACCAGACTAGCGGGAGTCCATGAGCAGTTCTTC.

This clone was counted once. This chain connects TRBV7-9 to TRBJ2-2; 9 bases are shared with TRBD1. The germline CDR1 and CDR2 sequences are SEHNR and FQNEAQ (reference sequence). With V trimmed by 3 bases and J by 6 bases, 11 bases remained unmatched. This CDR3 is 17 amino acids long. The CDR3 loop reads CASSLSGTGSGAGELFF. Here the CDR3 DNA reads TGTGCCAGCAGCTTGAGCGGGACAGGGAGTGGGGCCGGGGAGCTGTTTTTT.

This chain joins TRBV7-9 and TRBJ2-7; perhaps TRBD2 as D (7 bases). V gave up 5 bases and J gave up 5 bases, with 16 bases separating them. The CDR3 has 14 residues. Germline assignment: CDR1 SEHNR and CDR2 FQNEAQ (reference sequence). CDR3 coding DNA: TGTGCCAGCAGCCCTAGGGGGGGTAGGAACGAGCAGTACTTC. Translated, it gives CASSPRGGRNEQYF. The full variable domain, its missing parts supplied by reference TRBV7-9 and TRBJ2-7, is DTGVSQNPRHKITKRGQNVTFRCDPISEHNRLYWYRQTLGQGPEFLTYFQNEAQLEKSRLLSDRFSAERPKGSFSTLEIQRTEQGDSAMYLCASSPRGGRNEQYFGPGTRLTVT.

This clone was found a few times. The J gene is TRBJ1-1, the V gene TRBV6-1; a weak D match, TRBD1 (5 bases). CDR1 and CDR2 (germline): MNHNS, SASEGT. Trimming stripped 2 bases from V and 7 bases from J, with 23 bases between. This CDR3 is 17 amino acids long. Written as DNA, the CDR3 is TGTGCCAGCAGTGAATCCCCCACGACACGGAAAGGGGATGAAGCTTTCTTT. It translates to CASSESPTTRKGDEAFF.

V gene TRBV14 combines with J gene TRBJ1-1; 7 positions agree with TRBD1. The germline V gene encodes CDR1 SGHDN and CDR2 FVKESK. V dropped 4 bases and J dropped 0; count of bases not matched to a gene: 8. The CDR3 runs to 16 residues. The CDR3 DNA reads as TGTGCCAGCAGCCCCCTCTGGACAGGAGTGAACACTGAAGCTTTCTTT. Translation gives CASSPLWTGVNTEAFF.

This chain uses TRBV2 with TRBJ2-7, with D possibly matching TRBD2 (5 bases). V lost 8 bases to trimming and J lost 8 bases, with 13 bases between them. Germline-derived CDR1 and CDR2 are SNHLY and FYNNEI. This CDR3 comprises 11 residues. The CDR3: CASRGLNKQYF. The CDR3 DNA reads TGTGCCAGCCGCGGGTTAAATAAGCAGTACTTC.